This paragraph reports one T cell receptor beta chain. Its target is not known. Other nucleotide sequences from this sample produce the same CDR3. The table came from immunoSEQ multiplex PCR; TCRdb's copy has only in-frame clones and leaves some out. There are 150,000 to 200,000 clones in the sample; 85% to 95% occur only once, and approximately 1.5% lies in the top ten. The data were obtained in a study of T cell responses to AZD1222 COVID-19 vaccine. Study-wide points: At baseline, just a handful of AZD1222 recipients tested seropositive. A mostly white British donor set with more females was recruited, and clonal diversity was possibly underestimated.

The germline CDR1 and CDR2 sequences are GTSNPN and SVGIG (reference sequence). The CDR3 length is 11 residues. V was trimmed by 0 bases and J by 4 bases, leaving 3 bases between them. The TCR comes from an adult in good health. This specimen was peripheral blood, taken on day 0 of AZD1222 vaccination. The rearrangement links TRBV30 to TRBJ1-2; no reliable D call. CDR3 residues: CAWSVGYGYTF. DNA for the CDR3: TGTGCCTGGAGTGTAGGCTATGGCTACACCTTC.